Below, 26 T cell receptor beta chains from the same sample are listed, as sequenced in a study of shared clonotypes between healthy human individuals. Sequencing was performed with immunoSEQ multiplex PCR; in TCRdb, only in-frame clones are kept and a portion is missing. The top ten clones hold more than 9% of a sample with just under 350,000 clones, more than 60% of them seen once. Specimen: memory CD4+ T cells sorted from blood. Subset indicated: CD45RA-negative fraction. These TCRs come from a young man in good health.

The chain has TRBV10-1 and TRBJ2-7; 7 nucleotides line up with TRBD2. Germline V CDR1 and CDR2: WNHNN, SYGVQD (reference sequence). The CDR3 contains 16 residues. The junction had 14 bases not matched to a gene; V was cut back by 3 bases and J by 6 bases. The CDR3 spells CASSDPLGGGSSEQYF. CDR3 in DNA: TGCGCCAGCAGTGATCCACTTGGCGGGGGATCGAGCGAGCAGTACTTC.

The chain has TRBV6-1 and TRBJ2-1, with D perhaps TRBD1 or TRBD2 (5 bases each). The CDR3 has 17 amino acids. The ends were cut back, 2 bases at V and 6 bases at J, with 20 bases in the middle. Germline V lookup: CDR1 MNHNS, CDR2 SASEGT. The CDR3: CASSESRGRPYFNEQFF. The CDR3 nucleotides are TGTGCCAGCAGTGAAAGTCGGGGCAGGCCCTATTTCAATGAGCAGTTCTTC.

The V and J genes are TRBV6-8 and TRBJ2-7; D tentatively fits TRBD1 or TRBD2 (5 bases each). Germline V gene data show CDR1 as MNHGY and CDR2 as SAAAGT. This CDR3 spans 12 amino acids. The V end lost 7 bases, the J end lost 6 bases, and 13 bases lay between the germline ends. In DNA form, the CDR3 reads TGTGCCAGCACTCGAGGGGTCCGCGAGCAGTACTTC. It specifies CASTRGVREQYF.

The chain links TRBV30 to TRBJ1-3; D call uncertain. The length of the CDR3 is 14 residues. V lost 0 bases and J lost 2, with 8 bases in between. Germline assignment: CDR1 GTSNPN and CDR2 SVGIG (reference sequence). Here the CDR3 reads CAWSVSFPGNTIYF. The CDR3 DNA is TGTGCCTGGAGTGTTTCATTTCCTGGAAACACCATATATTTT.

This clone was counted between two and nine times. The V call is TRBV19, the J call TRBJ2-5; D gene ambiguous. The CDR3 is made up of 13 amino acids. Trimming cost V 3 bases and J 5 bases, with 10 bases left between them. Germline values: CDR1 LNHDA, CDR2 SQIVND (reference sequence). This chain's CDR3 is CASSISRWETQYF. The CDR3 DNA follows: TGTGCCAGTAGTATTTCCAGGTGGGAGACCCAGTACTTC.

This clone was recorded a few times. The chain employs TRBV5-1 and TRBJ2-3; D is tentatively TRBD1 or TRBD2 (5 bases each). This CDR3 has 14 residues. Germline-derived CDR1 and CDR2 are SGHRS and YFSETQ. V shed 1 base and J shed 6 bases, with 12 bases lying between them. In DNA, the CDR3 is TGCGCCAGCAGCTTGCAGGGACCAGGGGATACGCAGTATTTT. This codes for CASSLQGPGDTQYF.

This clone has only one observation. J is TRBJ2-7 and V is TRBV30; 8 nucleotides agree with TRBD1. Trimming cost V 0 bases and J 3 bases; bases outside gene matches: 4. Per germline, CDR1 GTSNPN and CDR2 SVGIG (reference sequence). The CDR3 runs 14 residues. The CDR3 spells CAWSVQGVGYEQYF. Written as DNA, the CDR3 is TGTGCCTGGAGTGTACAGGGGGTTGGCTACGAGCAGTACTTC. Looking up the rest from reference TRBV30 and TRBJ2-7 gives the full variable domain: SQTIHQWPATLVQPVGSPLSLECTVEGTSNPNLYWYRQAAGRGLQLLFYSVGIGQISSEVPQNLSASRPQDRQFILSSKKLLLSDSGFYLCAWSVQGVGYEQYFGPGTRLTVT.

This sequence joins TRBV19 and TRBJ2-3, with 7 bases identical to TRBD2. This CDR3 spans 14 amino acids. The V segment lost 5 bases and the J segment 2 bases; nucleotides outside the gene matches: 4. Germline lookup yields CDR1 LNHDA and CDR2 SQIVND (reference sequence). CDR3 nucleotide sequence: TGTGCCAGTAGTTCTAGCGGCCTCACAGATACGCAGTATTTT. This sequence encodes CASSSSGLTDTQYF. Full variable domain (remainder filled in from reference TRBV19 and TRBJ2-3): DGGITQSPKYLFRKEGQNVTLSCEQNLNHDAMYWYRQDPGQGLRLIYYSQIVNDFQKGDIAEGYSVSREKKESFPLTVTSAQKNPTAFYLCASSSSGLTDTQYFGPGTRLTVL.

CDR3 residues: CASSRGQGEGTEAFF. CDR3 coding DNA: TGTGCCAGCTCACGGGGACAGGGGGAGGGCACTGAAGCTTTCTTT. V gene TRBV18 combines with J gene TRBJ1-1, with TRBD1 matching over 11 bases. The CDR3 runs to 15 residues. V lost 4 bases and J lost 4; bases outside the gene matches: 5. CDR1 and CDR2 from the germline V gene are KGHSH and LQKENI.

This clone turned up a few times. V is TRBV4-2 and J is TRBJ2-5; 13 bases are shared with TRBD2. Germline V gene sequence: CDR1 LGHNA, CDR2 YNFKEQ. CDR3 length: 14 amino acids. The V gene end was trimmed by 0 bases and the J gene end by 9 bases; junction bases not matched to a gene: 1. The CDR3 nucleotides read TGTGCCAGCAGCCAAGATACTAGCGGGAGGGCCCAGTACTTC. Its protein is CASSQDTSGRAQYF.

V is TRBV18 and J is TRBJ1-6, with D uncertain. With 0 bases removed from V and 6 bases from J, the gap between germline ends came to 6 bases. Germline V CDR1 and CDR2: KGHSH, LQKENI. The CDR3 runs to 14 residues. This CDR3 reads CASSPPVPNSPLHF. DNA for the CDR3: TGTGCCAGCTCACCACCGGTCCCTAATTCACCCCTCCACTTT.

This clone has just a few counts. This chain connects TRBV11-2 to TRBJ2-2, with TRBD1 identical over 8 bases. Germline-derived CDR1 and CDR2 are SGHAT and FQNNGV. Trimming took 6 bases from V and 0 from J; bases not matched to a gene: 6. The CDR3 is 16 amino acids. In DNA, the CDR3 is TGTGCCAGCAGTGCAGGGGGCGCCTCGAACACCGGGGAGCTGTTTTTT. Translated: CASSAGGASNTGELFF.

This clone was seen a handful of times. V is TRBV6-6 and J is TRBJ1-1; D is ambiguous. V was clipped by 6 bases and J by 1 base, with 12 bases between them. CDR3 length: 14 residues. Germline lookup yields CDR1 MNHNY and CDR2 SVGAGI (reference sequence). CDR3 nucleotides: TGTGCCAGCAGGGATCAGCGGCCGAACACTGAAGCTTTCTTT. This translates into CASRDQRPNTEAFF.

The rearrangement links TRBV9 to TRBJ2-2, with TRBD1 matching over 7 bases. From germline, CDR1 is SGDLS and CDR2 YYNGEE. The CDR3 contains 14 residues. V lost 2 bases, J lost 7 bases, and 5 bases stayed unmatched. The CDR3 loop is CASSVTGVGGELFF. CDR3 coding DNA: TGTGCCAGCAGCGTTACAGGGGTTGGCGGGGAGCTGTTTTTT.

The V and J genes are TRBV6-5 and TRBJ1-2, with D possibly matching TRBD1 (6 bases). V was shortened by 4 bases and J by 8 bases, with 23 bases between the two germline ends. This CDR3 comprises 16 residues. Germline CDR1 reads MNHEY; CDR2 reads SVGAGI. CDR3 nucleotides: TGTGCCAGCAGTTCGCCTCGAGGGGCGCGGAGGGGGGGCTACACCTTC. Amino acids: CASSSPRGARRGGYTF.

The rearrangement joins TRBV29-1 to TRBJ2-1, with 9 positions matching TRBD2. The CDR3 sequence is 14 residues long. Per the germline V gene, CDR1 is SQVTM and CDR2 is ANQGSEA. V dropped 6 bases and J dropped 3; count of bases not matched to a gene: 6. For the CDR3, the DNA is TGCAGCGTGCGAATTAGCGGGGGCTACAATGAGCAGTTCTTC. It codes for CSVRISGGYNEQFF.

CDR3: CASSLARDSYEQYF. CDR3 bases: TGTGCCAGCAGCTTAGCGCGGGACAGCTACGAGCAGTACTTC. The chain recombines TRBV7-2 with TRBJ2-7; a weak D match, TRBD1 (7 bases). CDR3 length equals 14 residues. Germline CDR1 SGHTA, CDR2 FQGNSA. Trimming cost V 0 bases and J 3 bases, with 9 bases left between them.

The chain combines TRBV14 with TRBJ1-1; D call uncertain. This CDR3 is 13 amino acids long. Deletions cut 6 bases from V and 1 base from J, with 9 bases between. Germline CDR1 reads SGHDN; CDR2 reads FVKESK. In nucleotides, the CDR3 is TGTGCCAGCAGACGTCTAGCGAACACTGAAGCTTTCTTT. Protein sequence: CASRRLANTEAFF. Full variable domain (remainder filled in from reference TRBV14 and TRBJ1-1): EAGVTQFPSHSVIEKGQTVTLRCDPISGHDNLYWYRRVMGKEIKFLLHFVKESKQDESGMPNNRFLAERTGGTYSTLKVQPAELEDSGVYFCASRRLANTEAFFGQGTRLTVV.

The table lists this clone with a count of one. The gene calls are TRBV10-3 and TRBJ2-5, with D possibly being TRBD1 (6 bases). There are 14 residues in the CDR3. Germline values: CDR1 ENHRY, CDR2 SYGVKD. The V gene lost 0 bases and the J gene lost 6 bases, with 11 bases spanning the gap. CDR3 sequence (DNA): TGTGCCATCAGTGAGTCGGCAGGGGAGAAGACCCAGTACTTC. Protein product: CAISESAGEKTQYF.

The gene calls are TRBV9 and TRBJ2-1; a weak D match, TRBD1 (5 bases). CDR3 length: 15 amino acids. Germline V gene sequence: CDR1 SGDLS, CDR2 YYNGEE. Trimming shortened V by 4 bases and J by 4 bases, and 15 bases separated the two germline ends. CDR3 region: CASSLRPDIYNEQFF. The CDR3 DNA reads TGTGCCAGCAGCCTCAGACCGGACATTTACAATGAGCAGTTCTTC.

The V gene is TRBV7-6, the J gene TRBJ2-1; tentatively, D is TRBD1 (6 bases). CDR3 length: 15 amino acids. Trimming took 1 base from V and 2 from J, leaving 9 bases between them. The germline gives CDR1 SGHVS, CDR2 FNYEAQ. This chain's CDR3 is CASSLGTGTYNEQFF. CDR3 nucleotide sequence: TGTGCCAGCAGCTTAGGTACAGGGACCTACAATGAGCAGTTCTTC.

This chain links TRBV2 with TRBJ1-4; D might be TRBD1 (6 bases). The CDR3 is made up of 14 amino acids. Trimming removed 4 bases from V and 8 bases from J, with 14 bases in between. CDR1 and CDR2 (germline): SNHLY, FYNNEI. The CDR3 region has the DNA TGTGCCAGCAGTGTCCAGGGGTGGGGAGAAAAACTGTTTTTT. As protein: CASSVQGWGEKLFF.

The genes are TRBV7-8 and TRBJ1-3; D is unresolved. This CDR3 has 16 residues. V gave up 1 base and J gave up 0 bases, with 10 bases separating them. Germline V CDR1 and CDR2: SGHVS, FQNEAQ. CDR3 sequence: CASSLGLGSSGNTIYF. The CDR3 DNA reads TGTGCCAGCAGCTTAGGACTGGGATCCTCTGGAAACACCATATATTTT.

The gene calls are TRBV7-9 and TRBJ2-5; no clear D gene. Trimming shortened V by 2 bases and J by 5 bases, and 12 bases separated the two germline ends. This CDR3 spans 14 amino acids. CDR1 and CDR2 (germline): SEHNR, FQNEAQ (reference sequence). CDR3 sequence reads: CASSLKSVGETQYF. Written as DNA, the CDR3 is TGTGCCAGCAGCTTAAAATCGGTGGGGGAGACCCAGTACTTC.

A few counts support this clone. V and J are TRBV7-9 and TRBJ1-1; possibly TRBD1 for D (5 bases). Germline V gene data show CDR1 as SEHNR and CDR2 as FQNEAQ (reference sequence). Trimming took 3 bases from V and 0 from J, leaving 11 bases between them. This CDR3 is 15 amino acids long. The CDR3 bases are TGTGCCAGCAGCTTGATCGGGGACCTGAACACTGAAGCTTTCTTT. Residues: CASSLIGDLNTEAFF.

CDR3 sequence: CSVGAGTLNTGELFF. The DNA of the CDR3 is TGCAGCGTGGGGGCCGGGACACTGAACACCGGGGAGCTGTTTTTT. The genes are TRBV29-1 and TRBJ2-2; D may be TRBD1 (6 bases). V was clipped by 6 bases and J by 1 base, with 15 bases between them. The CDR3 has 15 amino acids. CDR1 is SQVTM, CDR2 ANQGSEA, per germline.